Given below is one T cell receptor (beta chain) in context. The data derive from a study of PD-1 blockade in classical Hodgkin lymphoma. Method: immunoSEQ multiplex PCR; TCRdb's copy keeps in-frame clones and lacks some. The sample contains some 23,000 clones, over 60% of which appear only once. Every patient had relapsed following autologous stem cell transplantation, and cohorts differed in brentuximab vedotin exposure. The TCR sequence derives from a human donor with classical Hodgkin lymphoma. The starting material was peripheral blood mononuclear cells (PBMCs), obtained at baseline.

As DNA, the CDR3 is TGTGCCAGCAGTCTGACAGGGGGCGATGTGGATACGCAGTATTTT. As protein: CASSLTGGDVDTQYF. The genes are TRBV6-5 and TRBJ2-3, with TRBD1 matching 10 bases. The CDR3 has 15 amino acids. J was trimmed by 6 bases and V by 5 bases; bases with no gene match: 8. Germline assignment: CDR1 MNHEY and CDR2 SVGAGI.